The 17 T cell receptor beta chains listed next were all sequenced from one sample in a study of CD8 T cells in ankylosing spondylitis (dated by TCRdb to about 2017). Library preparation used 5' RACE. TCRdb shows the sequencer as Illumina HiSeq 2500. Using fastp at Q25 and MiXCR, TCRdb reprocessed the public reads and kept productive beta chains. Rows with a matching CDR3 protein are joined into one entry that keeps the most common DNA and genes. This sample lists 250,000 to 350,000 distinct CDR3 sequences; over 15% were detected once. Together, the top ten hold about 8% of the sample. Sequencing was done on a sample of blood, either unsorted or a sorted T cell fraction (not recorded which). The receptors were gathered from a male donor with ankylosing spondylitis or in good health (not recorded which).

This clonotype was recorded at least ten times. This chain connects TRBV6-1 to TRBJ1-3; TRBD1 matches at 7 bases. Germline V gene lookup returns CDR1 MNHNS and CDR2 SASEGT. The ends lost 8 bases at V and 0 bases at J; junction bases unmatched: 1. CDR3 length: 13 residues. CDR3 bases: TGTGCCAGCTGGGACAGCTCTGGAAACACCATATATTTT. Translation gives CASWDSSGNTIYF.

The sample holds many counts of this clonotype. The J gene is TRBJ1-3, the V gene TRBV5-5, with D perhaps matching TRBD1 (5 bases). Trimming left V 1 base short and J 3 bases short, with 14 bases between. The CDR3 covers 16 residues. Germline V CDR1 and CDR2: SGHKS, YYEKEE (reference sequence). CDR3 in DNA: TGTGCCAGCAGCTTGCATGGTTCGGGGGTTGGAAACACCATATATTTT. This gives the protein CASSLHGSGVGNTIYF.

V gene TRBV20-1 combines with J gene TRBJ1-6; the D is unclear. The germline V gene has CDR1 DFQATT and CDR2 SNEGSKA (reference sequence). The CDR3 loop spans 15 amino acids. Trimming left V 0 bases short and J 8 bases short, with 14 bases between. CDR3 sequence reads: CSAREITGMDSPLHF. In DNA, the CDR3 is TGCAGTGCTAGAGAGATTACGGGGATGGATTCACCCCTCCACTTT.

The rearrangement uses TRBV6-2 or TRBV6-3 and TRBJ2-7; 9 nucleotides agree with TRBD2. Trimming cost V 3 bases and J 3 bases; bases outside gene matches: 12. Germline lookup yields CDR1 MNHEY and CDR2 SVGEGT. The CDR3 has 17 residues. The CDR3 loop is CASSYGPLAGVLYEQYV. The DNA of the CDR3 is TGTGCCAGCAGTTATGGCCCTTTAGCGGGAGTTCTCTACGAGCAGTACGTC.

The CDR3 bases are TGTGCCAGCAGTTTGGCTAGCCTTGTCACAGATACGCAGTATTTT. It translates to CASSLASLVTDTQYF. V usage is TRBV12-3 or TRBV12-4 and J usage is TRBJ2-3; a possible D gene is TRBD2 (5 bases). Trimming left V 3 bases short and J 2 bases short, with 12 bases between. The CDR3 runs 15 residues.

This clonotype showed up many times. At one end, the junction sequence differs from germline, possibly due to a read error. The chain uses TRBV5-6 and TRBJ1-1; TRBD1 matches 7 bases. The germline V gene encodes CDR1 SGHDT and CDR2 YYEEEE. The CDR3 is made up of 13 amino acids. CDR3 residues: CASSLVRTGAAFF. The CDR3 DNA reads as TGTGCCAGCAGCTTGGTAAGGACAGGAGCAGCTTTCTTC.

This chain joins TRBV7-9 and TRBJ1-2, with no clear D. This CDR3 has 14 residues. The germline gives CDR1 SEHNR, CDR2 FQNEAQ (reference sequence). V lost 5 bases to trimming and J lost 4 bases, with 14 bases between them. CDR3 sequence (DNA): TGTGCCAGCAGCCCAGGTCTTTCGGGCTATGGCTACACCTTC. Its protein is CASSPGLSGYGYTF.

The rearrangement joins TRBV24-1 to TRBJ2-2, with 8 bases matching TRBD1. CDR1 and CDR2 from the germline V gene are KGHDR and SFDVKD. This CDR3 region has 16 residues. Trimming cost V 7 bases and J 1 base; bases outside gene matches: 7. The CDR3 region has the DNA TGTGCCACCAGCCTAACTGGGACAGGGAACACCGGGGAGCTGTTTTTT. It translates to CATSLTGTGNTGELFF.

This clonotype occurred a few times. This chain links TRBV5-1 with TRBJ2-1; 9 positions match TRBD2. CDR3 length: 17 amino acids. Germline V gives CDR1 SGHRS, CDR2 YFSETQ. Trimming cost V 7 bases and J 9 bases; bases outside gene matches: 20. DNA of the CDR3: TGCGCCAGCTATGAGTCGCCTAGCGGGACGTGGAGGGGTGAGCAGTTCTTC. Protein sequence: CASYESPSGTWRGEQFF. Drawing the rest from reference TRBV5-1 and TRBJ2-1, the complete variable domain is KAGVTQTPRYLIKTRGQQVTLSCSPISGHRSVSWYQQTPGQGLQFLFEYFSETQRNKGNFPGRFSGRQFSNSRSEMNVSTLELGDSALYLCASYESPSGTWRGEQFFGPGTRLTVL.

V gene TRBV27 combines with J gene TRBJ1-6, with no clear D. Germline V gene data show CDR1 as MNHEY and CDR2 as SMNVEV (reference sequence). The CDR3 extends over 13 amino acids. The V and J ends lost 2 bases and 8 bases respectively, with 7 bases between them. Here the CDR3 reads CASSLEAYSPLHF. CDR3 sequence (DNA): TGTGCCAGCAGTTTAGAAGCCTATTCACCCCTCCACTTT.

In this sample, this clonotype turned up a few times. This chain joins TRBV7-9 and TRBJ1-4; D is possibly TRBD1 (6 bases). This CDR3 has 15 amino acids. The V and J ends lost 4 bases and 8 bases respectively, with 17 bases between them. Germline lookup yields CDR1 SEHNR and CDR2 FQNEAQ (reference sequence). Here the CDR3 reads CASSSSTGVDEKLFF. The DNA for the CDR3 is TGTGCCAGCAGCTCCTCGACAGGCGTAGACGAAAAACTGTTTTTT.

This chain links TRBV11-2 with TRBJ2-5; 8 bases line up with TRBD2. Germline V gene sequence: CDR1 SGHAT, CDR2 FQNNGV. The CDR3 is made up of 16 amino acids. V trimming: 0 bases; J trimming: 11 bases; junction bases outside the gene matches: 14. In nucleotides, the CDR3 is TGTGCCAGCAGCTTAGAGGTCCCGGGACTAGGCCAGTTTCAGTACTTC. Translated: CASSLEVPGLGQFQYF.

J is TRBJ2-3 and V is TRBV12-3 or TRBV12-4, with a weak D call TRBD1 (5 bases). V dropped 9 bases and J dropped 0 bases, with 16 bases sitting between them. This CDR3 has 15 residues. The CDR3 sequence: CASFRRTPSTDTQYF. The CDR3 DNA sequence: TGTGCCAGTTTTAGGCGGACACCTAGCACAGATACGCAGTATTTT.

This clonotype was seen more than once but under ten times. The chain links TRBV5-1 to TRBJ2-1; tentatively, D is TRBD1 or TRBD2 (5 bases each). Deletions cut 3 bases from V and 8 bases from J, with 12 bases between. This CDR3 is 13 amino acids long. The germline gives CDR1 SGHRS, CDR2 YFSETQ. The DNA of the CDR3 is TGCGCCAGCAGCTGGACCGGGGCGGATGAGCAGTTCTTC. This sequence encodes CASSWTGADEQFF.

The chain links TRBV5-5 to TRBJ1-5, with TRBD1 matching 7 bases. The CDR3 length is 14 residues. V was pared by 3 bases and J by 5 bases, with 5 bases of the junction left unmatched. Per germline, CDR1 SGHKS and CDR2 YYEKEE (reference sequence). CDR3 protein: CASSSQGKDQPQHF. The CDR3 DNA reads as TGTGCCAGCAGCTCACAGGGGAAGGATCAGCCCCAGCATTTT. The full variable domain, with the rest looked up from reference TRBV5-5 and TRBJ1-5, is DAGVTQSPTHLIKTRGQQVTLRCSPISGHKSVSWYQQVLGQGPQFIFQYYEKEERGRGNFPDRFSARQFPNYSSELNVNALLLGDSALYLCASSSQGKDQPQHFGDGTRLSIL.

A few counts support this clonotype. The chain has TRBV20-1 and TRBJ1-2; no clear D. Germline CDR1 reads DFQATT; CDR2 reads SNEGSKA (reference sequence). CDR3 length equals 13 residues. The V and J ends lost 4 bases and 6 bases respectively, with 15 bases between them. For the CDR3, the DNA is TGCAGTGCTACCGGGAGATATGCCCATGGCTACACCTTC. It translates to CSATGRYAHGYTF.

This clonotype was counted only a few times. The chain links TRBV7-6 to TRBJ2-5; the match to TRBD1 covers 8 bases. Per germline, CDR1 SGHVS and CDR2 FNYEAQ. The CDR3 has 15 residues. Germline trimming cut 1 base from V and 5 bases from J; bases unmatched to any gene: 6. CDR3 nucleotide sequence: TGTGCCAGCAGCTTAGTTGGACAGGGCTTTGAGACCCAGTACTTC. As protein: CASSLVGQGFETQYF.